The entry below gives a single T cell receptor (beta chain) sequence along with its context. This clone's antigen is unknown. No base-level quality is on record; no much larger clone is a single base apart. TCRbeta CDR3 regions were amplified from genomic DNA by means of the immunoSEQ Assay, a bias-controlled multiplex PCR. The published analysis was carried out like this. Within the assay, amplification of reference gene primers was used to estimate how many nucleated cells each sample contained. To quantify the absolute abundance of each unique TCRbeta CDR3 rearrangement, sequence reads were collapsed and filtered. For each sample, productive Simpson clonality was calculated by taking the square root of Simpson's diversity index across productive rearrangements. As stored in TCRdb, this immuneACCESS dataset retains in-frame rearrangements with V and J assigned. A fraction of the clones does not appear; measured against another copy, unresolved V genes explain less than half of the discrepancy, and the remainder lacks a known reason. The V and J calls and clone size come from that table; D and trimming were worked out from the DNA. This sample holds 150,000 to 200,000 clones; around 88% were observed only once. Of the sample, roughly 8.7% is held by the ten largest clones.

Trimming takes 0 bases from V and 4 bases from J, and the germline ends sit 21 bases apart. The CDR3 covers 18 residues, taking in both the cysteine and the phenylalanine. Only the CDR3 portion is preserved as DNA: 54 bases, with reading frame beginning at the first base. For CDR1 and CDR2, the germline V gene lists MGHRA and YSYEKL. The data were obtained in a study of blood T cell repertoires in COVID-19 (dated by TCRdb to the early 2020s). A note on the overall study: The collaborator samples originated in the United States, Italy and Spain and spanned the acute and convalescent phases of COVID-19. Deeply sampled blood TCRbeta repertoires from subjects exposed to, actively infected with, or recovered from COVID-19 were included in the dataset. Where HLA class I and class II types were available, the types were taken from metadata supplied by the sample provider, not from assay-based typing. The repertoires were released in a freely available public database intended as a resource for research on the immune response to SARS-CoV-2. The prospective study material was composed of cDNA or gDNA derived from T cells, B-cell-depleted T cells, or PBMCs. The samples were drawn from two sources: the first 160 participants of the ongoing ImmuneRACE study, and 1,200 or so subjects contributed by 6 global collaborators. A de-identified subject ID, COVID-19 status, age in years and sex were almost always included in the sample metadata. General findings and caveats noted by the study authors: How much clinical and demographic metadata was included differed by source and by participant, and the metadata was provided uncurated.

Participants in the prospective study were aged about 18 to 95 years, lived in about two dozen United States geographic areas, and enrolled through a virtual design. In the prospective study, participants were assigned to cohorts based on the clinical history participants reported in a screening survey and a study questionnaire. Recovered participants in ImmuneRACE Cohort 3 were defined as having two consecutive negative NP/OP PCR tests, clearance from a healthcare professional, or resolution of symptoms. In the prospective study, mobile phlebotomists collected whole blood, serum and a nasopharyngeal or oropharyngeal swab from each participant. Over a roughly 2-month period, participants in the prospective study had the option of providing additional blood draws and questionnaires. Before DNA extraction, prospective study blood samples were shipped either frozen or at room temperature.

The sequenced sample was PBMCs or T cells enriched from blood (not recorded which). This sequence was found in a woman under 40 who had recovered from COVID-19. Rearrangement joined TRBV4-1 to TRBJ1-2, with the D segment identity uncertain. The CDR3 region: CASSQDLGRDGIFYGYTF. The sequenced DNA is TGCGCCAGCAGCCAAGATCTGGGGAGAGACGGGATATTCTATGGCTACACCTTC.